The sequence of this TCR beta chain was determined in a study of shared clonotypes between healthy human individuals (dated by TCRdb to the early 2020s). With respect to the entire study: A few men and a couple of women, aged 18 to 49 years, made up the cohort. Per donor, leukapheresis produced somewhere between about 0.9 and 9.5 billion PBMCs. Per donor, three plates each were used for CD4 naive and CD4 memory, two for CD8 naive, and one for CD8 memory. To increase sequencing depth and limit assay-specific biases, TCR repertoire library preparation and sequencing were carried out by different laboratories using diverse techniques. Blood TCR repertoires of a handful of healthy adults were deeply sequenced to estimate repertoire size and the extent of clonotype sharing between individuals.

As concerns this clone: It has no known antigen specificity. No clone much larger than this one lies a single base away; base qualities are absent.

Relative to germline, V is 6 bases shorter and J is 3 bases shorter, with 15 bases between their ends. Taken from cysteine to phenylalanine, the CDR3 has 15 residues. The retained sequence is limited to the CDR3, 45 bases, with the frame set at the first base. CDR1 and CDR2, per the germline V gene, are MNHEY and SVGAGI. Study-level results and caveats: Pairwise subsampling indicated that sequencing depth was expected to affect the degree of clonotype sharing among donors. Naive subsets generally had larger estimated clonotype richness than memory subsets did. Even with the large sequencing depth, rarefaction of the sorted-subset datasets indicated that sequencing was incomplete. Approximately 5% of naive CD4, more than 3% of naive CD8, roughly 2.4% of memory CD4, and 0.4% of memory CD8 clonotypes were shared across a few donors. Higher generation probabilities were observed for clonotypes shared by all four sorted-subset donors than for non-shared clonotypes. Because the study included only a small number of donors, the genetic and exposure-history diversity represented was limited. Sampling was restricted to blood, and TCR repertoires in tissue are likely to differ from TCR repertoires in blood.

Healthy HIV-negative adults with no recently reported acute infections or vaccinations were included as donors. Only Caucasian adults living in Nashville, Tennessee, USA were represented among the donors. CD4+ T cells were enriched through magnetic negative selection, after which naive cells were positively selected on CD45RA and the remaining negative fraction served as the memory subset. Blood was collected by leukapheresis, and PBMCs were isolated by Ficoll-Histopaque density gradient centrifugation and then cryopreserved in liquid nitrogen vapor phase. Analytical flow cytometry was used to check the purity and quantity of every magnetically sorted T cell population. Each sorted fraction had its genomic DNA isolated and then quantified by UV absorbance on a Nanodrop 2000c. TCR CDR3 regions were amplified from genomic DNA by multiplex PCR using the deep immunoSEQ assay. Extracted genomic DNA from each cell subset was distributed evenly across all wells of several immunoSEQ 96-well plates, and each plate was treated as a replicate. For sorted subsets, roughly 0.2 ug genomic DNA, equal to some 28,000 T cell genomes, was loaded into each replicate PCR. The purified libraries were quantified using a Qubit 3.0 fluorometer, sized with a Bioanalyzer 2100, and then quantified again using the KAPA Library Quantification kit. Every immunoSEQ 96-well plate was sequenced on a separate single-read 150-cycle Illumina NextSeq 550 flow cell. Processing in the source paper ran as follows. Because the immunoSEQ output held only junctional sequences and lacked quality scores, the filtering could not match the filtering applied to full-length reads. To assign V/J genes and CDR3, sequences were annotated against IMGT germline references using PyIR, a Python wrapper for IgBLAST v1.9. Reads were filtered out if the reads had weak V/J assignments (E-value above 1e-6), no CDR3, stop codons, out-of-frame junctions, or ambiguous translated residues. V3J clonotypes were defined by identical inferred V gene, J gene, and CDR3 amino acid sequence. The percentage overlap between two repertoires was calculated by dividing the number of shared unique clonotypes by the size of the smaller repertoire. Richness of each repertoire was evaluated using RTK rarefaction, the Chao1 estimator, and Recon v2.1 estimates of unobserved clonotypes. Generation probabilities for all TCRbeta clonotypes obtained by the gDNA method from a few donors were computed using OLGA. TCRdb re-hosts the immuneACCESS table, in-frame sequences only. Its copies lack some clones; in the studies checked, an unresolved V gene accounts for under half of them, and the cause for the rest is not known. That table gives V, J and clone size, and the DNA gave D and trimming. The sample table contains over a million clones; only one count was recorded for about 84% of them. Together, the top ten hold roughly 0.57% of the sample.

This TCR was sampled from a man between 18 and 29 years old in good health. Some clones in this sample may be carry-over from other donors' samples. Here the chain combines TRBV6-5 and TRBJ1-5; TRBD1 is perhaps the D gene, given 5 matching bases. Sequencing was carried out using memory CD4+ T cells from PBMCs. The sample's cell subset or site, from its label and the paper: CD45RA-negative fraction. Here the CDR3 is given as CASSPGTGDNQPQHF. Here is the DNA: TGTGCCAGCAGCCCCGGAACGGGGGACAATCAGCCCCAGCATTTT.